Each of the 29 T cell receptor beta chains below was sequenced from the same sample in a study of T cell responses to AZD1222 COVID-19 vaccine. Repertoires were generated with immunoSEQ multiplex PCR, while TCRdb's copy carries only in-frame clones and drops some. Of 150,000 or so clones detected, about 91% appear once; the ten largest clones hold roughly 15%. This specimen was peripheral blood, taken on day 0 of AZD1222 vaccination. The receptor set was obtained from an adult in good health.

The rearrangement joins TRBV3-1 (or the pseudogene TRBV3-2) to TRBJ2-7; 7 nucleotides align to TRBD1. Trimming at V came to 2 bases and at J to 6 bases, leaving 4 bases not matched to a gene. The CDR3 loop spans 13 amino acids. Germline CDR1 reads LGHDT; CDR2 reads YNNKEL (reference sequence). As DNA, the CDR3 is TGTGCCAGCAGCCAACGGGGACAGACCGAGCAGTACTTC. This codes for CASSQRGQTEQYF.

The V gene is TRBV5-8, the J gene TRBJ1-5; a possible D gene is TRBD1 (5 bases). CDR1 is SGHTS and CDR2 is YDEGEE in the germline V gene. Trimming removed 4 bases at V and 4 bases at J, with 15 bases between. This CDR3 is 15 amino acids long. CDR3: CASSTTTVTNQPQHF. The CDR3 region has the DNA TGTGCCAGCAGCACCACGACAGTTACGAATCAGCCCCAGCATTTT.

The CDR3 sequence is CASSVGGGEGEQYF. DNA of the CDR3: TGTGCCAGCAGCGTAGGAGGGGGCGAAGGGGAGCAGTACTTC. The chain is built from TRBV9 and TRBJ2-7, with 7 bases that match TRBD1. This CDR3 has 14 residues. V gave up 0 bases and J gave up 7 bases; unmatched junction bases: 7. CDR1 and CDR2 from the germline V gene are SGDLS and YYNGEE.

For the CDR3, the DNA is TGTGCCAGCAGTGAAGTACAGGGGAAGGGCAGCAATCAGCCCCAGCATTTT. Its protein is CASSEVQGKGSNQPQHF. The chain recombines TRBV2 with TRBJ1-5, with 7 bases aligning to TRBD1. Germline assignment: CDR1 SNHLY and CDR2 FYNNEI. The CDR3 has 17 residues. V shed 1 base and J 1 base; nucleotides not matched to a gene: 7. Looking up the rest from reference TRBV2 and TRBJ1-5 gives the full variable domain: EPEVTQTPSHQVTQMGQEVILRCVPISNHLYFYWYRQILGQKVEFLVSFYNNEISEKSEIFDDQFSVERPDGSNFTLKIRSTKLEDSAMYFCASSEVQGKGSNQPQHFGDGTRLSIL.

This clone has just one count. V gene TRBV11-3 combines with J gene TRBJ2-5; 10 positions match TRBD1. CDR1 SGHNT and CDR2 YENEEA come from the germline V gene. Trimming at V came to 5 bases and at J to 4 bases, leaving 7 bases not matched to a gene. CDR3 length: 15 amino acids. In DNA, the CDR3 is TGTGCCAGCAGCACCCGACAGGGGGCCAGAGAGACCCAGTACTTC. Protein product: CASSTRQGARETQYF.

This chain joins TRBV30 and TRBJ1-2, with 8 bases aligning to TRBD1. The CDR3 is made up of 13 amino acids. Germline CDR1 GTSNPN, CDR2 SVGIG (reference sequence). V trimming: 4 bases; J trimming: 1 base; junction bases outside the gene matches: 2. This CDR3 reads CAWNRGVNYGYTF. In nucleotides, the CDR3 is TGTGCCTGGAACAGGGGGGTTAACTATGGCTACACCTTC.

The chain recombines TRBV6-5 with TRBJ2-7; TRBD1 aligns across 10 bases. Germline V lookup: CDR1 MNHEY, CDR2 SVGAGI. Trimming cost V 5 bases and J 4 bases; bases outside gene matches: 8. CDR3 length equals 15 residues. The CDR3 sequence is CASSLAGTGVYEQYF. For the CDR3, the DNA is TGTGCCAGCAGTCTCGCCGGGACAGGGGTTTACGAGCAGTACTTC.

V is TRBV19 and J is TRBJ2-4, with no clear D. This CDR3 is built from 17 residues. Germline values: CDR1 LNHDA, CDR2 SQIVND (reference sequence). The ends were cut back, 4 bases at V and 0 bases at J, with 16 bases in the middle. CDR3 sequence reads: CASSTTPDTIAKNIQYF. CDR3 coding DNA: TGTGCCAGTAGTACAACCCCCGACACTATAGCCAAAAACATTCAGTACTTC.

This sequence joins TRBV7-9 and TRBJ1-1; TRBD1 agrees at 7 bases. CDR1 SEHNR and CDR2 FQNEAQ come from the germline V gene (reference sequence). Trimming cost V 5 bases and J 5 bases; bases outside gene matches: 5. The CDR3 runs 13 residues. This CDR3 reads CASSEQGLTEAFF. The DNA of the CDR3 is TGTGCCAGCAGCGAACAGGGGTTGACTGAAGCTTTCTTT.

The CDR3 DNA follows: TGTGCCAGCAGTTTTTTAGAAGAGCCCCAGCATTTT. Amino acid sequence: CASSFLEEPQHF. This chain links TRBV28 with TRBJ1-5; D is uncertain. V was cut by 3 bases and J by 8 bases, with 8 bases left in between. The CDR3 runs 12 residues. CDR1 and CDR2 (germline): MDHEN, SYDVKM.

DNA of the CDR3: TGTGCCAGCAGCCCGACAGAGACGAACACTGAAGCTTTCTTT. Protein: CASSPTETNTEAFF. The V and J genes are TRBV7-8 and TRBJ1-1, with a tentative D call TRBD1 (5 bases). CDR1 and CDR2 from the germline V gene are SGHVS and FQNEAQ. This CDR3 contains 14 residues. V was trimmed by 5 bases and J by 1 base, leaving 11 bases between them. The variable domain in full, with the rest retrieved from reference TRBV7-8 and TRBJ1-1, is GAGVSQSPRYKVAKRGQDVALRCDPISGHVSLFWYQQALGQGPEFLTYFQNEAQLDKSGLPSDRFFAERPEGSVSTLKIQRTQQEDSAVYLCASSPTETNTEAFFGQGTRLTVV.

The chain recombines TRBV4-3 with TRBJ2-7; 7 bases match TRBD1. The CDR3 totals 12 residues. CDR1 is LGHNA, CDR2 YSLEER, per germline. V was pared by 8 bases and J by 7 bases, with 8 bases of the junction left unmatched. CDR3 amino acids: CASGWTGKEQYF. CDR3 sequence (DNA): TGCGCCAGCGGATGGACAGGAAAAGAGCAGTACTTC.

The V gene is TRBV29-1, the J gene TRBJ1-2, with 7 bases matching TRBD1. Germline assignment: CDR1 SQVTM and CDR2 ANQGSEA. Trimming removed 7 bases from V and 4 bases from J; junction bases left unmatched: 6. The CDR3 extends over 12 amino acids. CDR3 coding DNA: TGCAGCGCAACAGGGGACCCCTATGGCTACACCTTC. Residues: CSATGDPYGYTF.

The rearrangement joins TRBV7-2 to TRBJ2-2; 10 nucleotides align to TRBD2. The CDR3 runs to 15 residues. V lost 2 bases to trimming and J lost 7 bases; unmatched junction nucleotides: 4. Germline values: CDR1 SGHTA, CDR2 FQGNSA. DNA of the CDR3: TGTGCCAGCAGCTTAACTAGCGGGGTTGACGGGGAGCTGTTTTTT. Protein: CASSLTSGVDGELFF.

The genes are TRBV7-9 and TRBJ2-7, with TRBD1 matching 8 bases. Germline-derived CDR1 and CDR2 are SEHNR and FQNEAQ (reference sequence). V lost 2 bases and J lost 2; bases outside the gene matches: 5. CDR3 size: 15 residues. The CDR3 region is CASSLTTGEPYEQYF. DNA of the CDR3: TGTGCCAGCAGCTTAACGACAGGGGAACCCTACGAGCAGTACTTC.

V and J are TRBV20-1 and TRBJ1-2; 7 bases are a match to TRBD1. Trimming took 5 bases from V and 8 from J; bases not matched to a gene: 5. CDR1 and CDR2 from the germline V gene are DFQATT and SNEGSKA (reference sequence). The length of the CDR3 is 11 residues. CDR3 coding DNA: TGCAGTGCTCAGACAGGGACCGGCTACACCTTC. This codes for CSAQTGTGYTF.

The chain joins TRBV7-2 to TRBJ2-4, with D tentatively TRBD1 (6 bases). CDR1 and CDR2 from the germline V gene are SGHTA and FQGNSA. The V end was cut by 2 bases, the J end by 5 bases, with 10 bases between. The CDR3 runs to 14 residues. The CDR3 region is CASSLWQGQNIQYF. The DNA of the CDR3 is TGTGCCAGCAGCTTATGGCAGGGGCAAAACATTCAGTACTTC. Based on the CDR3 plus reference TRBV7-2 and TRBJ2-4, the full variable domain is GAGVSQSPSNKVTEKGKDVELRCDPISGHTALYWYRQSLGQGLEFLIYFQGNSAPDKSGLPSDRFSAERTGGSVSTLTIQRTQQEDSAVYLCASSLWQGQNIQYFGAGTRLSVL.

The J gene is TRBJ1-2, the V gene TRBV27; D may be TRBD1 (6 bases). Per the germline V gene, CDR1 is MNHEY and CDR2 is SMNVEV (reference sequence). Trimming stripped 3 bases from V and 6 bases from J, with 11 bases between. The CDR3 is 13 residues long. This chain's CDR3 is CASSFQGSNGYTF. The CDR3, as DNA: TGTGCCAGCAGTTTCCAGGGGAGTAATGGCTACACCTTC.

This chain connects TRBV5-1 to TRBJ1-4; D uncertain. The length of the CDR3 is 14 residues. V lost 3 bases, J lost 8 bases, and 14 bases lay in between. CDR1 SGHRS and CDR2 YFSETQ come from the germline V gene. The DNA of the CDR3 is TGCGCCAGCAGCTCCCCGGGTTTAGAGGAAAAACTGTTTTTT. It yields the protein CASSSPGLEEKLFF.

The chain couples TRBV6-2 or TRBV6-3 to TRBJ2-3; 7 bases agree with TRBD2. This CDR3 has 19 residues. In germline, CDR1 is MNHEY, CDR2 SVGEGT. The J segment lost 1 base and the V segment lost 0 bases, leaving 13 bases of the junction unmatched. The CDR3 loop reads CASSYSWKWGGLGTDTQYF. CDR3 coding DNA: TGTGCCAGCAGTTACTCCTGGAAGTGGGGGGGACTGGGCACAGATACGCAGTATTTT.

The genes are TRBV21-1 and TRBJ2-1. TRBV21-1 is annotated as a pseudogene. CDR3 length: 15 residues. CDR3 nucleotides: TGTGCCAGCAGCAAAGGGGATCAGGCTTACAATGAGCAGTTCTTC. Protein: CASSKGDQAYNEQFF.

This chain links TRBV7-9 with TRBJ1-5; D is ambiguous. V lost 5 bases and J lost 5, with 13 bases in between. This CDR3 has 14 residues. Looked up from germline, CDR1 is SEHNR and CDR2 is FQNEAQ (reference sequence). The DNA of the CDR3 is TGTGCCAGCAGCCCAGCGGACGGCCATCAGCCCCAGCATTTT. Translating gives CASSPADGHQPQHF.

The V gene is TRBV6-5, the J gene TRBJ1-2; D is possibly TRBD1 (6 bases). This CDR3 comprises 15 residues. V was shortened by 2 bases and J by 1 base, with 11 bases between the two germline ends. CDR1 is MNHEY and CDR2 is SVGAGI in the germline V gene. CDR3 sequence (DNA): TGTGCCAGCAGTTACGCGGGAGGGGGTAACTATGGCTACACCTTC. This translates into CASSYAGGGNYGYTF.

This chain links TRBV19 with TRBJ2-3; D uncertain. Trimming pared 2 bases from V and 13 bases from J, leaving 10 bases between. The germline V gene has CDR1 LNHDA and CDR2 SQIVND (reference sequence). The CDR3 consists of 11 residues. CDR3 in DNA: TGTGCCAGTAGTATAAGACAAGTAAAGTATTTT. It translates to CASSIRQVKYF.

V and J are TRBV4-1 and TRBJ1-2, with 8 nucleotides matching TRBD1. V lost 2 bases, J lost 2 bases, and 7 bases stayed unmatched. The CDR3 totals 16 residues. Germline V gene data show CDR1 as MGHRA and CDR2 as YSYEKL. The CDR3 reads CASSQPRTGRNYGYTF. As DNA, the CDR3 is TGCGCCAGCAGCCAACCTAGGACAGGGAGGAACTATGGCTACACCTTC.

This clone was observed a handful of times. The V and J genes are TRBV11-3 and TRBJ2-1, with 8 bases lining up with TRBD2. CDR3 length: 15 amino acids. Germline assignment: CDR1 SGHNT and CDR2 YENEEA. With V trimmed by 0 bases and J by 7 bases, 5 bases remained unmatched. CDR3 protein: CASSLDGGALNEQFF. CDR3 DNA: TGTGCCAGCAGCTTAGACGGGGGGGCTTTGAATGAGCAGTTCTTC.

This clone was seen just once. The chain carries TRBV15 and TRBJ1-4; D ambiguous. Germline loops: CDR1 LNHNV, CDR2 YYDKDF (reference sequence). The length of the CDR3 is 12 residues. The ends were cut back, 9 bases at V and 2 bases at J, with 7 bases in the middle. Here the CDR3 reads CATQGTNEKLFF. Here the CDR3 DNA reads TGTGCCACACAAGGGACTAATGAAAAACTGTTTTTT.

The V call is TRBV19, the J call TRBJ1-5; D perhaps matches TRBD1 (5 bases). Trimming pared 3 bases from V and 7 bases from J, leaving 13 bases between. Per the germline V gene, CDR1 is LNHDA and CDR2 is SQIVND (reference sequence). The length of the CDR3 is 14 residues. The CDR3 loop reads CASSIKGAGQPQHF. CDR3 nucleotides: TGTGCCAGTAGTATTAAAGGGGCCGGGCAGCCCCAGCATTTT. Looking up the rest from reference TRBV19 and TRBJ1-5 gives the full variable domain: DGGITQSPKYLFRKEGQNVTLSCEQNLNHDAMYWYRQDPGQGLRLIYYSQIVNDFQKGDIAEGYSVSREKKESFPLTVTSAQKNPTAFYLCASSIKGAGQPQHFGDGTRLSIL.

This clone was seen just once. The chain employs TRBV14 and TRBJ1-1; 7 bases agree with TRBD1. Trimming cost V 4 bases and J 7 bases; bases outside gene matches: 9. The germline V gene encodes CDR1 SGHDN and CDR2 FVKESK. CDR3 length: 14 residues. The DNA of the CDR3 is TGTGCCAGCAGCCTACAGGGGCTGGTCGGTGAAGCTTTCTTT. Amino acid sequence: CASSLQGLVGEAFF.